Each of the 23 T cell receptor beta chains below was sequenced from the same sample in a study of breast tumors, draining lymph nodes, adjacent tissues. TCRdb independently ran MiXCR on the multiplex PCR reads; one entry per CDR3 protein. The data contain about 14,000 distinct CDR3 sequences, roughly 50% of them singletons. The sample was tumor-adjacent breast tissue. Every receptor here comes from a female donor with breast cancer. Some clones in this sample may be carry-over from other donors' samples.

This clonotype showed up just a few times. This chain connects TRBV2 to TRBJ2-7; the D is unclear. CDR1 is SNHLY, CDR2 FYNNEI, per germline. V gave up 7 bases and J gave up 0 bases, with 7 bases separating them. The CDR3 has 12 amino acids. The DNA of the CDR3 is TGTGCCAGCAACCAGTTCTCCTACGAGCAGTACTTC. Its translation: CASNQFSYEQYF.

V gene TRBV10-3 combines with J gene TRBJ1-1; TRBD1 is a possible D gene (6 bases). CDR3 size: 13 residues. Trimming left V 10 bases short and J 1 base short, with 13 bases between. Germline V gene lookup returns CDR1 ENHRY and CDR2 SYGVKD. The CDR3 sequence: CAKRTDRNTEAFF. For the CDR3, the DNA is TGTGCCAAGAGGACAGATCGGAACACTGAAGCTTTCTTT.

This clonotype has ten or more counts. The V call is TRBV5-1, the J call TRBJ2-1, with 15 bases aligning to TRBD2. Looked up from germline, CDR1 is SGHRS and CDR2 is YFSETQ. The CDR3 is made up of 21 amino acids. V lost 4 bases to trimming and J lost 0 bases; unmatched junction nucleotides: 14. The CDR3 reads CASSPTRTSGRVPYSYNEQFF. CDR3 DNA sequence: TGCGCCAGCAGCCCGACCCGGACTAGCGGGAGGGTACCCTACTCCTACAATGAGCAGTTCTTC.

This clonotype is medium-sized in the sample. The rearrangement joins TRBV24-1 to TRBJ2-5; unclear D gene. Germline CDR1 KGHDR, CDR2 SFDVKD. V was trimmed by 10 bases and J by 5 bases, leaving 7 bases between them. The CDR3 covers 10 residues. The CDR3 reads CATGLETQYF. The CDR3 bases are TGTGCCACGGGTTTGGAGACCCAGTACTTC.

Concerning this clonotype: One junction end does not reproduce the germline sequence, and a read error may be involved. V gene TRBV11-2 combines with J gene TRBJ2-1; TRBD2 aligns across 9 bases. This CDR3 has 15 amino acids. Germline CDR1 is SGHAT and CDR2 is FQNNGV. Written as DNA, the CDR3 is TGTGCCAGCAGCTTCTCTAGCGGGATAGGGAATGTGCAGTTCTTC. Translated: CASSFSSGIGNVQFF.

This clonotype was observed at least ten times. The CDR3 is CAISKDGYEQYF. The CDR3 DNA follows: TGTGCCATCAGTAAGGATGGCTACGAGCAGTACTTC. The rearrangement links TRBV10-3 to TRBJ2-7; no firm D call. Trimming removed 5 bases at V and 3 bases at J, with 8 bases between. Germline V gene lookup returns CDR1 ENHRY and CDR2 SYGVKD. The CDR3 totals 12 residues.

The chain links TRBV29-1 to TRBJ1-2, with TRBD1 identical over 9 bases. This CDR3 comprises 12 residues. Germline CDR1 and CDR2: SQVTM and ANQGSEA. V dropped 6 bases and J dropped 8; count of bases not matched to a gene: 7. Written as DNA, the CDR3 is TGCAGCGTCCTGGACAGGGGAGGCGGCTACACCTTC. Translation gives CSVLDRGGGYTF.

At least ten counts were recorded for this clonotype. A much larger clone differs from this one at a single base, so this may be a read error. The rearrangement links TRBV5-8 to TRBJ2-7; TRBD1 matches at 7 bases. There are 13 residues in the CDR3. The germline V gene has CDR1 SGHTS and CDR2 YDEGEE. J gave up 6 bases and V 2 bases, and 5 bases lay outside the gene matches. The CDR3 spells CASSLDRASEQYF. The DNA for the CDR3 is TGTGCCAGCAGCTTAGACAGGGCAAGCGAGCAGTACTTC.

This clonotype was seen a single time. V is TRBV20-1 and J is TRBJ1-3; 10 bases align to TRBD1. The junction had 4 bases not matched to a gene; V was cut back by 5 bases and J by 0 bases. The CDR3 totals 15 residues. Looked up from germline, CDR1 is DFQATT and CDR2 is SNEGSKA (reference sequence). The CDR3 bases are TGCAGTGCTCGGACAGGGGGGAGCTCTGGAAACACCATATATTTT. Translated, it gives CSARTGGSSGNTIYF.

The chain carries TRBV5-1 and TRBJ2-7; weak D call: TRBD2 (6 bases). The germline V gene encodes CDR1 SGHRS and CDR2 YFSETQ. Trimming cost V 4 bases and J 3 bases, with 17 bases left between them. CDR3 length: 15 amino acids. The CDR3 region has the DNA TGCGCCAGCAGCGACTCGACTAGAAAGGTCTACGAGCAGTACTTC. Translating it yields CASSDSTRKVYEQYF. The full variable domain, in which reference TRBV5-1 and TRBJ2-7 provide the parts outside the CDR3, is KAGVTQTPRYLIKTRGQQVTLSCSPISGHRSVSWYQQTPGQGLQFLFEYFSETQRNKGNFPGRFSGRQFSNSRSEMNVSTLELGDSALYLCASSDSTRKVYEQYFGPGTRLTVT.

This clonotype was seen a handful of times. The chain recombines TRBV19 with TRBJ1-2; the match to TRBD1 covers 8 bases. The J segment lost 8 bases and the V segment lost 3 bases, leaving 14 bases of the junction unmatched. The CDR3 covers 16 residues. The V gene's germline CDR1 is LNHDA and CDR2 SQIVND (reference sequence). Here the CDR3 reads CASSIQMDRALGGYTF. CDR3 sequence (DNA): TGTGCCAGTAGTATCCAAATGGACAGGGCTTTGGGGGGCTACACCTTC.

The chain joins TRBV5-1 to TRBJ2-1; 10 nucleotides line up with TRBD2. The CDR3 has 16 amino acids. After removal of 2 bases from V and 8 bases from J, the junction contained 10 bases not matched to a gene. Germline V CDR1 and CDR2: SGHRS, YFSETQ. This CDR3 reads CASSLGLAGERDEQFF. The CDR3 region has the DNA TGCGCCAGCAGCTTAGGCCTAGCGGGAGAAAGGGATGAGCAGTTCTTC.

J is TRBJ1-5 and V is TRBV15; 8 nucleotides line up with TRBD1. Trimming at V came to 5 bases and at J to 2 bases, leaving 8 bases not matched to a gene. Germline V lookup: CDR1 LNHNV, CDR2 YYDKDF (reference sequence). The CDR3 spans 16 residues. DNA for the CDR3: TGTGCCACCAGCCCAAGCCAGGGGGCCGGCAATCAGCCCCAGCATTTT. The encoded protein is CATSPSQGAGNQPQHF.

This clonotype was counted at least ten times. V gene TRBV20-1 combines with J gene TRBJ2-3, with 11 bases matching TRBD2. Germline V lookup: CDR1 DFQATT, CDR2 SNEGSKA (reference sequence). Trimming at V came to 0 bases and at J to 6 bases, leaving 8 bases not matched to a gene. This CDR3 region has 16 residues. The CDR3 DNA reads as TGCAGTGCTAGAGATCCGGGGACTAGCGGCCGTGATACGCAGTATTTT. Translated, it gives CSARDPGTSGRDTQYF.

In the case of this clonotype: The junction shows a germline mismatch at one end, possibly a read error. The V call is TRBV7-9, the J call TRBJ2-1; 8 nucleotides line up with TRBD2. The CDR3 is made up of 16 amino acids. Germline V gene lookup returns CDR1 SEHNR and CDR2 FQNEAQ (reference sequence). The CDR3 loop is CASSLDLGSGSNERFF. DNA of the CDR3: TGCGCCAGCAGCTTAGACTTGGGGAGCGGGAGCAATGAGCGGTTCTTC.

This clonotype was seen ten or more times. A much larger clone lies a single base off, so this may be a read error. Here the CDR3 reads CASSPSSGSFNTGELFF. The CDR3 coding sequence is TGTGCCAGCAGTCCCAGTAGTGGCAGCTTTAACACCGGGGAGCTGTTTTTT. The V and J genes are TRBV6-5 and TRBJ2-2; D is ambiguous. V lost 5 bases, J lost 2 bases, and 18 bases lay in between. This CDR3 has 17 residues. The germline CDR1 and CDR2 sequences are MNHEY and SVGAGI.

The chain carries TRBV11-3 and TRBJ2-2; tentatively, D is TRBD2 (5 bases). The V and J ends lost 3 bases and 7 bases respectively, with 18 bases between them. This CDR3 has 16 amino acids. Looked up from germline, CDR1 is SGHNT and CDR2 is YENEEA. This CDR3 is CASSFGNSIGYGELFF. The CDR3, as DNA: TGTGCCAGCAGCTTCGGGAATAGTATAGGGTACGGGGAGCTGTTTTTT.

The sample holds a few counts of this clonotype. One junction end does not reproduce the germline sequence, and a read error may be involved. J is TRBJ2-1 and V is TRBV7-9; 9 positions match TRBD2. This CDR3 contains 15 residues. The germline V gene encodes CDR1 SEHNR and CDR2 FQNEAQ (reference sequence). The CDR3 here is CASGFSGSSYNEQFF. DNA of the CDR3: TGTGCCAGCGGCTTTAGCGGGAGCTCCTACAATGAGCAGTTCTTC.

The chain has TRBV7-2 and TRBJ1-2, with TRBD1 matching over 9 bases. Germline-derived CDR1 and CDR2 are SGHTA and FQGNSA. V was clipped by 0 bases and J by 5 bases; unmatched bases: 10. CDR3 length: 17 residues. CDR3 sequence: CASSLAPGQGVEYGYTF. The DNA for the CDR3 is TGTGCCAGCAGCTTAGCACCGGGACAGGGTGTGGAATATGGCTACACCTTC.

V is TRBV20-1 and J is TRBJ1-2; D not resolved. V was clipped by 5 bases and J by 0 bases, with 7 bases between them. This CDR3 has 12 amino acids. Germline assignment: CDR1 DFQATT and CDR2 SNEGSKA (reference sequence). Here the CDR3 reads CSALTSNYGYTF. DNA for the CDR3: TGCAGTGCTCTTACTTCTAACTATGGCTACACCTTC.

The rearrangement links TRBV20-1 to TRBJ2-7; perhaps TRBD2 as D (6 bases). The length of the CDR3 is 14 residues. The germline V gene encodes CDR1 DFQATT and CDR2 SNEGSKA (reference sequence). Trimming stripped 6 bases from V and 4 bases from J, with 19 bases between. The CDR3 sequence: CSADEGLSIYEQYF. CDR3 DNA sequence: TGCAGTGCGGATGAGGGACTCTCAATTTACGAGCAGTACTTC.

In regard to this clonotype: Likely a read error: the CDR3 ends without its conserved phenylalanine or tryptophan. The limits of the CDR3 on the DNA are not certain, so only TCRdb's listed CDR3 is given. CDR3 residues: CSAEYQEAQSC. The J gene is TRBJ2-5, the V gene TRBV20-1. The CDR3 sequence runs 11 residues, both termini included. Germline loops: CDR1 DFQATT, CDR2 SNEGSKA (reference sequence).

The chain recombines TRBV2 with TRBJ2-7; D ambiguous. CDR1 and CDR2 from the germline V gene are SNHLY and FYNNEI. V lost 10 bases to trimming and J lost 3 bases, with 16 bases between them. There are 13 residues in the CDR3. The CDR3 sequence: CATRWGKGYEQYF. CDR3 bases: TGTGCCACCAGGTGGGGAAAAGGCTACGAGCAGTACTTC.